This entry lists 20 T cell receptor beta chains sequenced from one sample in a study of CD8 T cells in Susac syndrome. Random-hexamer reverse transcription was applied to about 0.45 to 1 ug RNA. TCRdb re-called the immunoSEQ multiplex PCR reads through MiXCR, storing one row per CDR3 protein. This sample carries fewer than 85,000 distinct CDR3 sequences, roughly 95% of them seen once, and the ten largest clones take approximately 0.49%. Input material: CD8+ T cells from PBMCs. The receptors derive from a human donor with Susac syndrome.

Here the CDR3 reads CASSPGGYTF. As DNA, the CDR3 is TGTGCCAGCAGCCCCGGGGGCTACACCTTC. The chain carries TRBV2 and TRBJ1-2, with D unclear. CDR3 size: 10 residues. Germline V CDR1 and CDR2: SNHLY, FYNNEI. V lost 6 bases and J lost 8, with 7 bases in between.

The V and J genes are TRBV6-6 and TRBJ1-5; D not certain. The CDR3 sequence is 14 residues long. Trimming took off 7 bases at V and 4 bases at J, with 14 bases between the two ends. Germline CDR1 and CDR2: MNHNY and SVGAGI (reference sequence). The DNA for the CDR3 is TGTGCCAGCACCACCCGCGGGATAAATCAGCCCCAGCATTTT. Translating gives CASTTRGINQPQHF.

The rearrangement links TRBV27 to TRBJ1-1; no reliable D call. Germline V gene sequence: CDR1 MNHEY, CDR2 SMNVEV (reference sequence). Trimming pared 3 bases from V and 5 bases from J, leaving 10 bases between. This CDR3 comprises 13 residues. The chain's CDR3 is CASSFQVGTEAFF. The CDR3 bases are TGTGCCAGCAGTTTCCAGGTTGGGACTGAAGCTTTCTTT.

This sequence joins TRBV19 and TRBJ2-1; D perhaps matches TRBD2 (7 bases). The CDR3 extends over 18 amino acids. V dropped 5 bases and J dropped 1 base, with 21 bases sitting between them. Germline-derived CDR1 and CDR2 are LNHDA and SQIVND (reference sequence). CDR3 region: CASSPPRGRPRSYNEQFF. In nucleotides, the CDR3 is TGTGCCAGTAGTCCCCCGCGGGGGCGCCCCAGATCCTACAATGAGCAGTTCTTC.

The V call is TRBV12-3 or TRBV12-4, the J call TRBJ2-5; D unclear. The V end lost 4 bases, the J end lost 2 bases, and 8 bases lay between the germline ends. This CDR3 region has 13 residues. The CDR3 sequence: CASSSLGQETQYF. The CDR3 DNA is TGTGCCAGCAGTTCCCTAGGGCAAGAGACCCAGTACTTC.

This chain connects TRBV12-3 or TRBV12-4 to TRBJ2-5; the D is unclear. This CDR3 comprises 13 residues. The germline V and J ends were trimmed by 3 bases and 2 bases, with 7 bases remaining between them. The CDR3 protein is CASSLMGQETQYF. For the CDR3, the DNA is TGTGCCAGCAGTTTGATGGGGCAAGAGACCCAGTACTTC.

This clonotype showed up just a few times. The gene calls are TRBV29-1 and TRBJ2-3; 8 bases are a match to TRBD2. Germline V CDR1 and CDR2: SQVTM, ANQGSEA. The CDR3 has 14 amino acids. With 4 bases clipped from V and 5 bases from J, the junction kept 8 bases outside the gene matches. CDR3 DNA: TGCAGCGTTGGGAGTCGTGCGGGGGGAGATACGCAGTATTTT. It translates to CSVGSRAGGDTQYF.

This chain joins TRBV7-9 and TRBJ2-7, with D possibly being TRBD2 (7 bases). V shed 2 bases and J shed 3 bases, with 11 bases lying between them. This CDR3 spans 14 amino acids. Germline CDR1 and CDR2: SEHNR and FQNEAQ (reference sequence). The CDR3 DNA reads TGTGCCAGCAGCTTATTGGGGGGGCACTACGAGCAGTACTTC. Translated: CASSLLGGHYEQYF.

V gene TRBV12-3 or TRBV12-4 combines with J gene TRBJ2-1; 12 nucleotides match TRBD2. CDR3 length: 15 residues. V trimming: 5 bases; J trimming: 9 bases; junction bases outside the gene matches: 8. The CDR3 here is CASSALAGGRGEQFF. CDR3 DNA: TGTGCCAGCAGTGCACTAGCGGGGGGACGGGGTGAGCAGTTCTTC.

In nucleotides, the CDR3 is TGCAGTGCTAGGTGGCTAGGAGGCTACACCTTC. Its translation: CSARWLGGYTF. The chain links TRBV20-1 to TRBJ1-2; D is uncertain. Germline V gene lookup returns CDR1 DFQATT and CDR2 SNEGSKA (reference sequence). The length of the CDR3 is 11 residues. Between the trimmed V and J ends, which lost 3 bases and 8 bases, there was a span of 10 bases.

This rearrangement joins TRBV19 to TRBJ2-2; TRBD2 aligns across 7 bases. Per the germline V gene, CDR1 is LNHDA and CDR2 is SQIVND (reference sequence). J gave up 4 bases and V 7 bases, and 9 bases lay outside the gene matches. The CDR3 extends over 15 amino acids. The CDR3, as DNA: TGTGCCAGTAACCTAGCGGACTTCGGCACCGGGGAGCTGTTTTTT. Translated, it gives CASNLADFGTGELFF.

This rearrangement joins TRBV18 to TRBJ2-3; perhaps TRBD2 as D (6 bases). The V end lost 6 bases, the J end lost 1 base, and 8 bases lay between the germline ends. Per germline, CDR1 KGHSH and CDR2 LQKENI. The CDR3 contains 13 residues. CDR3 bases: TGTGCCAGCTCCCCGGGGGGCACAGATACGCAGTATTTT. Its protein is CASSPGGTDTQYF.

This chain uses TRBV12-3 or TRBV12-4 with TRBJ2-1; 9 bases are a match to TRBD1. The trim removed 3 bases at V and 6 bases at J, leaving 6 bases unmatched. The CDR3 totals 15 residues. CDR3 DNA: TGTGCCAGCAGTTTCGGGACAGGGATTGGCAATGAGCAGTTCTTC. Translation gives CASSFGTGIGNEQFF.

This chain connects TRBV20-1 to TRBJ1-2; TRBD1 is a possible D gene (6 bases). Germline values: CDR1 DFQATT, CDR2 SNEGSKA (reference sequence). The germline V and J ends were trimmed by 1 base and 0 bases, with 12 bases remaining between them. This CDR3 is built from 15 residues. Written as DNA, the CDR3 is TGCAGTGCTAGAGGGACAGTTACTTCTAACTATGGCTACACCTTC. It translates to CSARGTVTSNYGYTF.

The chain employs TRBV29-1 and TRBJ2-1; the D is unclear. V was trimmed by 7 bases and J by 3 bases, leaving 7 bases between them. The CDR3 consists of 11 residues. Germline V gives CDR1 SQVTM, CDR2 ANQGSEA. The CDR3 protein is CSASDYNEQFF. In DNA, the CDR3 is TGCAGCGCCTCAGACTACAATGAGCAGTTCTTC.

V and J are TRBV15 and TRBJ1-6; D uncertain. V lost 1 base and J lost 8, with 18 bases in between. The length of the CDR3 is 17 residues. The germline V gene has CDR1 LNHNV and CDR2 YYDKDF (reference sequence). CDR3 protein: CATSRAPTLTRDSPLHF. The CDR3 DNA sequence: TGTGCCACCAGCAGAGCTCCGACCCTAACGAGAGATTCACCCCTCCACTTT.

Here the CDR3 DNA reads TGTGCCAGCAGCTTAAATAGGGCTAGCCCAACGATCGAGCAGTACTTC. Protein product: CASSLNRASPTIEQYF. The V gene is TRBV7-9, the J gene TRBJ2-7; TRBD2 is a possible D gene (5 bases). From germline, CDR1 is SEHNR and CDR2 FQNEAQ (reference sequence). This CDR3 comprises 16 residues. Trimming pared 2 bases from V and 6 bases from J, leaving 20 bases between.

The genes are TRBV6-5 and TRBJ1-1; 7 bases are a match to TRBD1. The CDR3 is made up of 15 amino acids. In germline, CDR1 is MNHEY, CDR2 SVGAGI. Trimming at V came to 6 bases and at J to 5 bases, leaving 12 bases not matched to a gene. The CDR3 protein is CASSQPPDRATEAFF. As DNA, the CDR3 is TGTGCCAGCAGCCAACCGCCCGACAGGGCTACTGAAGCTTTCTTT.

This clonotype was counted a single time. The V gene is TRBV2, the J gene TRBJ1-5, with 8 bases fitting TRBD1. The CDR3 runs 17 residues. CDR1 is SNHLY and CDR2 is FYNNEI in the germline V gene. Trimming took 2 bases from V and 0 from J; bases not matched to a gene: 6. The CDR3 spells CASSERQGFFSNQPQHF. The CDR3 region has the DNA TGTGCCAGCAGTGAACGACAGGGGTTTTTTAGCAATCAGCCCCAGCATTTT.

The CDR3, as DNA: TGTGCCAGCCGAGGCGCCGGACAGTACACCTTC. It encodes CASRGAGQYTF. This sequence joins TRBV27 and TRBJ1-2, with a possible D match to TRBD1 (6 bases). The CDR3 is 11 amino acids. Germline CDR1 reads MNHEY; CDR2 reads SMNVEV (reference sequence). V lost 8 bases to trimming and J lost 11 bases, with 15 bases between them.